The 27 T cell receptor beta chains given below trace back to one sample, sequenced in a study of beta chain features in type 1 diabetes. Expressed TCRB transcripts were sequenced because the isolated RNA had all been reverse transcribed beforehand. Sequencing was performed with immunoSEQ multiplex PCR; in TCRdb, only in-frame clones are kept and a portion is missing. The sample shows about 620,000 clones, about a sixth of them seen only once. The specimen sequenced was naive CD4+ T cells from blood. Receptor source: a man younger than 30 in good health.

This clone appeared a few times. This chain connects TRBV11-2 to TRBJ2-4; D is unresolved. From germline, CDR1 is SGHAT and CDR2 FQNNGV. The CDR3 extends over 15 amino acids. V was trimmed by 1 base and J by 0 bases, leaving 7 bases between them. DNA of the CDR3: TGTGCCAGCAGCTTAGCGCTAATAGCCAAAAACATTCAGTACTTC. Its translation: CASSLALIAKNIQYF.

V and J are TRBV7-3 and TRBJ2-1; TRBD2 agrees at 14 bases. The CDR3 is made up of 15 amino acids. With 5 bases clipped from V and 9 bases from J, the junction kept 6 bases outside the gene matches. CDR1 and CDR2 (germline): SGHTA, FQGTGA. CDR3 region: CASSHGLAGGIEQFF. CDR3 sequence (DNA): TGTGCCAGCAGCCACGGACTAGCGGGAGGAATTGAGCAGTTCTTC. The whole variable domain, remainder taken from reference TRBV7-3 and TRBJ2-1, is GAGVSQTPSNKVTEKGKYVELRCDPISGHTALYWYRQSLGQGPEFLIYFQGTGAADDSGLPNDRFFAVRPEGSVSTLKIQRTERGDSAVYLCASSHGLAGGIEQFFGPGTRLTVL.

The rearrangement uses TRBV7-9 and TRBJ2-3; D unclear. CDR1 SEHNR and CDR2 FQNEAQ come from the germline V gene (reference sequence). Trimming removed 5 bases at V and 0 bases at J, with 6 bases between. The CDR3 spans 13 residues. The CDR3 is CASSAPSTDTQYF. The CDR3 nucleotides are TGTGCCAGCAGCGCTCCTAGCACAGATACGCAGTATTTT.

This clone has more than one count but fewer than ten. The chain recombines TRBV5-1 with TRBJ2-7, with 13 bases matching TRBD2. V gave up 3 bases and J gave up 2 bases; unmatched junction bases: 8. Germline-derived CDR1 and CDR2 are SGHRS and YFSETQ. The CDR3 has 17 residues. This CDR3 reads CASSYGGLAGPTYEQYF. CDR3 coding DNA: TGCGCCAGCAGCTATGGGGGACTAGCGGGACCGACCTACGAGCAGTACTTC.

This clone was recorded a few times. The chain links TRBV7-2 to TRBJ1-5; 7 bases are shared with TRBD1. The CDR3 has 15 residues. The V and J ends lost 3 bases and 4 bases, in that order; junction bases with no gene match: 6. Germline V gene sequence: CDR1 SGHTA, CDR2 FQGNSA. The DNA for the CDR3 is TGTGCCAGCAGCTTCACCGGGACAGAGAATCAGCCCCAGCATTTT. It encodes CASSFTGTENQPQHF.

This clone has just a few counts. V is TRBV20-1 and J is TRBJ1-4; D remains ambiguous. This CDR3 is built from 11 residues. V was pared by 1 base and J by 8 bases, with 5 bases between. Germline CDR1 reads DFQATT; CDR2 reads SNEGSKA (reference sequence). The CDR3 DNA is TGCAGTGCTAGAGGACAAGAAAAACTGTTTTTT. This gives the protein CSARGQEKLFF.

This chain uses TRBV6-6 with TRBJ2-1; D remains unclear. This CDR3 has 16 amino acids. CDR1 is MNHNY, CDR2 SVGAGI, per germline (reference sequence). V was shortened by 0 bases and J by 0 bases, with 9 bases between the two germline ends. The CDR3 nucleotides read TGTGCCAGCAGTTACTCGATAACAGACTCCTACAATGAGCAGTTCTTC. Translated, it gives CASSYSITDSYNEQFF.

The chain combines TRBV28 with TRBJ2-5; D could derive from TRBD1 or TRBD2 (5 bases each). Germline lookup yields CDR1 MDHEN and CDR2 SYDVKM. V lost 3 bases to trimming and J lost 5 bases, with 10 bases between them. The CDR3 has 13 residues. CDR3 nucleotide sequence: TGTGCCAGCAGTTTTGAGGGACGGGAGACCCAGTACTTC. Its translation: CASSFEGRETQYF.

There are a few counts of this clone. Different DNA sequences within this sample yield the same CDR3. V gene TRBV18 combines with J gene TRBJ1-5; no reliable D call. The ends were cut back, 2 bases at V and 1 base at J, with 6 bases in the middle. This CDR3 has 14 amino acids. Germline CDR1 and CDR2: KGHSH and LQKENI. DNA of the CDR3: TGTGCCAGCTCACCAGGCTGGAGCAATCAGCCCCAGCATTTT. Amino acids: CASSPGWSNQPQHF.

In this sample, this clone turned up a few times. The chain uses TRBV19 and TRBJ1-1, with no clear D. The germline gives CDR1 LNHDA, CDR2 SQIVND (reference sequence). The CDR3 loop spans 13 amino acids. Trimming pared 6 bases from V and 1 base from J, leaving 9 bases between. As DNA, the CDR3 is TGTGCCAGTAGCTTTGATCGGAACACTGAAGCTTTCTTT. Its protein product is CASSFDRNTEAFF.

This clone was picked up one time. The rearrangement joins TRBV27 to TRBJ1-2, with D maybe TRBD1 (6 bases). CDR1 is MNHEY and CDR2 is SMNVEV in the germline V gene (reference sequence). CDR3 length: 15 residues. Deletions cut 1 base from V and 7 bases from J, with 16 bases between. This CDR3 is CASSLLDPQGGGYTF. In DNA, the CDR3 is TGTGCCAGCAGTTTATTGGACCCCCAAGGGGGTGGCTACACCTTC.

This clone was seen more than once but under ten times. This sequence joins TRBV28 and TRBJ2-5; the match to TRBD1 covers 8 bases. The assigned J gene may be wrong: the sequence end matches TRBJ2-7 better. Germline V gene data show CDR1 as MDHEN and CDR2 as SYDVKM. This CDR3 contains 14 residues. Here the CDR3 reads CASSDRQGSYEQYF. CDR3 in DNA: TGTGCCAGCAGTGACCGACAGGGGTCCTACGAGCAGTACTTC.

The rearrangement uses TRBV9 and TRBJ1-6, with no clear D. The CDR3 covers 14 residues. The ends were cut back, 5 bases at V and 9 bases at J, with 15 bases in the middle. Germline V lookup: CDR1 SGDLS, CDR2 YYNGEE. The CDR3, as DNA: TGTGCCAGCAGGTCGCCCGGCGATGGTTCACCCCTCCACTTT. This encodes CASRSPGDGSPLHF. Together with reference TRBV9 and TRBJ1-6, the CDR3 gives the full variable domain: DSGVTQTPKHLITATGQRVTLRCSPRSGDLSVYWYQQSLDQGLQFLIQYYNGEERAKGNILERFSAQQFPDLHSELNLSSLELGDSALYFCASRSPGDGSPLHFGNGTRLTVT.

This chain connects TRBV9 to TRBJ1-1, with 9 bases aligning to TRBD1. CDR3 size: 17 residues. With V trimmed by 4 bases and J by 5 bases, 15 bases remained unmatched. The germline CDR1 and CDR2 sequences are SGDLS and YYNGEE. The CDR3 loop is CASSPDPGQGIWTEAFF. The CDR3 DNA sequence: TGTGCCAGCAGCCCGGACCCGGGACAGGGTATTTGGACTGAAGCTTTCTTT.

This clone appeared a few times. The same CDR3 is also encoded by other DNA sequences in this sample. Written as DNA, the CDR3 is TGTGCCAGCAGCTTAGTGGCGGGGAGCTCCTACAATGAGCAGTTCTTC. Encoded protein: CASSLVAGSSYNEQFF. J is TRBJ2-1 and V is TRBV7-9; tentatively, D is TRBD2 (6 bases). This CDR3 region has 16 residues. Trimming took 1 base from V and 0 from J, leaving 10 bases between them. Germline CDR1 reads SEHNR; CDR2 reads FQNEAQ (reference sequence).

The chain links TRBV10-3 to TRBJ1-1; 8 nucleotides align to TRBD1. Germline trimming cut 8 bases from V and 0 bases from J; bases unmatched to any gene: 2. The CDR3 runs to 13 residues. CDR1 is ENHRY and CDR2 is SYGVKD in the germline V gene. Here the CDR3 reads CAIHRGLNTEAFF. In DNA form, the CDR3 reads TGTGCCATCCACAGGGGGTTGAACACTGAAGCTTTCTTT.

This clone was detected a few times. This chain connects TRBV9 to TRBJ2-7, with a weak D call TRBD1 (6 bases). Deletions cut 0 bases from V and 4 bases from J, with 17 bases between. The germline CDR1 and CDR2 sequences are SGDLS and YYNGEE. The CDR3 spans 16 residues. The CDR3: CASSVAPARGPYEQYF. The DNA for the CDR3 is TGTGCCAGCAGCGTAGCCCCTGCCAGGGGACCATACGAGCAGTACTTC.

This clone was seen a few times. V gene TRBV10-2 combines with J gene TRBJ1-5, with D unclear. Germline V CDR1 and CDR2: WSHSY, SAAADI. The CDR3 loop spans 13 amino acids. V was clipped by 4 bases and J by 4 bases, with 8 bases between them. CDR3 residues: CASSVWGNQPQHF. The DNA for the CDR3 is TGCGCCAGCAGTGTATGGGGAAATCAGCCCCAGCATTTT.

This clone was seen more than once but under ten times. This chain uses TRBV7-9 with TRBJ2-3; 11 bases are shared with TRBD2. The germline gives CDR1 SEHNR, CDR2 FQNEAQ (reference sequence). The V and J ends lost 5 bases and 5 bases, in that order; junction bases with no gene match: 3. CDR3 size: 14 residues. The DNA of the CDR3 is TGTGCCAGCAGCCTTACTAGCGGGGGAGATACGCAGTATTTT. Residues: CASSLTSGGDTQYF.

The chain recombines TRBV5-1 with TRBJ2-7; no clear D. Deletions cut 4 bases from V and 5 bases from J, with 10 bases between. Germline V gene sequence: CDR1 SGHRS, CDR2 YFSETQ. The CDR3 runs to 12 residues. The CDR3 DNA sequence: TGCGCCAGCAGCCGCGCGGTCAACGAGCAGTACTTC. Protein product: CASSRAVNEQYF.

J is TRBJ2-5 and V is TRBV29-1; 9 bases map to TRBD1. There are 14 residues in the CDR3. The V segment lost 4 bases and the J segment 5 bases; nucleotides outside the gene matches: 8. From germline, CDR1 is SQVTM and CDR2 ANQGSEA. The CDR3 here is CSVANRGPWETQYF. The CDR3 bases are TGCAGCGTTGCCAACAGGGGGCCGTGGGAGACCCAGTACTTC.

This clone was counted only a few times. In DNA, the CDR3 is TGTGCCAGCAGTTGGGAAATCTCTGGGGCCAACGTCCTGACTTTC. This codes for CASSWEISGANVLTF. The chain links TRBV6-5 to TRBJ2-6, with D uncertain. The V and J ends lost 4 bases and 0 bases respectively, with 7 bases between them. Germline loops: CDR1 MNHEY, CDR2 SVGAGI. The CDR3 totals 15 residues.

The chain combines TRBV10-3 with TRBJ2-3, with 13 bases that match TRBD2. This CDR3 spans 15 amino acids. J was trimmed by 4 bases and V by 6 bases; bases with no gene match: 4. Germline-derived CDR1 and CDR2 are ENHRY and SYGVKD. This CDR3 is CAIRMTSGGPDTQYF. The CDR3 bases are TGTGCCATCAGGATGACTAGCGGGGGGCCAGATACGCAGTATTTT.

V gene TRBV23-1 combines with J gene TRBJ1-5; D may be TRBD1 (6 bases). TRBV23-1 is an ORF, with its function uncertain. This CDR3 is 17 amino acids long. Trimming pared 6 bases from V and 1 base from J, leaving 19 bases between. The CDR3 nucleotides read TGCGCCAGCAGCCCCCCCCAAGAACAGGGAAGCAATCAGCCCCAGCATTTT. It codes for CASSPPQEQGSNQPQHF.

This chain links TRBV4-2 with TRBJ1-3; D not certain. CDR3 size: 15 residues. Trimming removed 1 base at V and 4 bases at J, with 11 bases between. Germline lookup yields CDR1 LGHNA and CDR2 YNFKEQ. CDR3 region: CASSQGGQSGNTIYF. Written as DNA, the CDR3 is TGTGCCAGCAGCCAAGGAGGCCAGTCAGGAAACACCATATATTTT.

This clone was detected only a few times. The chain couples TRBV2 to TRBJ2-7; no firm D call. Trimming took off 1 base at V and 3 bases at J, with 4 bases between the two ends. The germline V gene encodes CDR1 SNHLY and CDR2 FYNNEI. The CDR3 is 12 amino acids. The CDR3 region is CASSEGGYEQYF. In DNA, the CDR3 is TGTGCCAGCAGTGAAGGGGGCTACGAGCAGTACTTC.

The chain has TRBV19 and TRBJ2-1, with 8 positions matching TRBD1. Germline CDR1 reads LNHDA; CDR2 reads SQIVND (reference sequence). V was pared by 6 bases and J by 7 bases, with 5 bases of the junction left unmatched. The CDR3 contains 13 residues. The CDR3 DNA reads TGTGCCAGTAGGAACAGGGGGAGGAATGAGCAGTTCTTC. Protein sequence: CASRNRGRNEQFF.